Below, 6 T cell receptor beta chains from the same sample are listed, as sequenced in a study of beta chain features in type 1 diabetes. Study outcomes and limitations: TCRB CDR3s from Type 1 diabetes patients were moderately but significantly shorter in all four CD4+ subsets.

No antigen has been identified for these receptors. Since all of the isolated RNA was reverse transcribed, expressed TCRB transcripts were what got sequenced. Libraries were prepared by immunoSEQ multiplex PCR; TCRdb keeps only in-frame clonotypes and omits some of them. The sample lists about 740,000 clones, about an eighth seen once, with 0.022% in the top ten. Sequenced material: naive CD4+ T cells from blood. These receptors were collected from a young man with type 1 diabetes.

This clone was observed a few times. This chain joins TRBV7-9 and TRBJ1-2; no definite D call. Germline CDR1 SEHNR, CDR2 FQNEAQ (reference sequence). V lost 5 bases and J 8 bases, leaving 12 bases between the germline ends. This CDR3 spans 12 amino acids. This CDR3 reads CASSQDLGGYTF. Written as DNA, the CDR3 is TGTGCCAGCAGCCAAGACTTAGGAGGCTACACCTTC.

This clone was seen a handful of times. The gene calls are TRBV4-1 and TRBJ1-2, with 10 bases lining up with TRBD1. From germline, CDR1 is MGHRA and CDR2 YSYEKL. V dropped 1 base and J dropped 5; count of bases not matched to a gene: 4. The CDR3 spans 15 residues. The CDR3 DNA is TGCGCCAGCAGCCAAGGGACAGGGGGTCGTTATGGCTACACCTTC. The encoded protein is CASSQGTGGRYGYTF.

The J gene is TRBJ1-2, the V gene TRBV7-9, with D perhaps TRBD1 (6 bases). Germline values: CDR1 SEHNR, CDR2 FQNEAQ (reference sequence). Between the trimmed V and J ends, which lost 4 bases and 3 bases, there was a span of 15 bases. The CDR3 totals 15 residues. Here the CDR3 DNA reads TGTGCCAGCAGCTCTAGCGACAGGACCGACTATGGCTACACCTTC. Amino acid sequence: CASSSSDRTDYGYTF.

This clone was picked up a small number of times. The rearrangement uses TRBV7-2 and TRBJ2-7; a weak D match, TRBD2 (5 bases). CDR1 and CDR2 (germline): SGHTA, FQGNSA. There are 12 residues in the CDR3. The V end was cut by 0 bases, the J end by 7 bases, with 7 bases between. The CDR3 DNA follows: TGTGCCAGCAGCTTAGCGGGCGGGGAGCAGTACTTC. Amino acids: CASSLAGGEQYF.

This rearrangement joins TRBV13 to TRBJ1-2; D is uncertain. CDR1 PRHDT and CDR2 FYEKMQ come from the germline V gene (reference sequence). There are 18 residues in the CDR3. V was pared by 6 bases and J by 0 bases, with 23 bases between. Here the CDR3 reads CASSYSVSYGKPNYGYTF. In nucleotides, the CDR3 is TGTGCCAGCAGTTACTCGGTCTCGTACGGCAAACCTAACTATGGCTACACCTTC.

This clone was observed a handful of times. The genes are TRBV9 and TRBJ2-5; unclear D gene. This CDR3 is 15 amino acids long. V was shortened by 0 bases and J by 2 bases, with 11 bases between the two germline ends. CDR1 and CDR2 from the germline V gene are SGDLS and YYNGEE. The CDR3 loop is CASSVDPARQETQYF. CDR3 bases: TGTGCCAGCAGCGTAGATCCAGCACGTCAAGAGACCCAGTACTTC.